This T cell receptor (beta chain) was sequenced during a study of T cell repertoires in cytomegalovirus infection. Study at large: TCR beta signatures that were public indicated CMV infection and matching HLA type. Study outcomes and limitations: The response measured ex vivo was dominated by TCR beta clonotypes (HLA-C-restricted and CMV-specific).

Comments on this clonotype: Its antigen is still unknown.

TCRdb called the reads again in MiXCR, with one record for every CDR3 protein. This sample has hundreds of thousands of distinct CDR3 sequences, with almost 30% found just once. Germline loops: CDR1 SGHTS, CDR2 YDEGEE. Trimming took off 4 bases at V and 0 bases at J, with 11 bases between the two ends. This CDR3 comprises 16 residues. Source: cultured PBMCs, taken from culture after CMV antigen stimulation. The clonotype comes from a human donor in good health (CMV status not recorded). Some clones in this sample may be carry-over from other donors' samples. This chain joins TRBV5-8 and TRBJ1-6; D unresolved. The CDR3 region has the DNA TGTGCCAGCAGCATAGGACCGAGCTCCTATAATTCACCCCTCCACTTT. This sequence encodes CASSIGPSSYNSPLHF.